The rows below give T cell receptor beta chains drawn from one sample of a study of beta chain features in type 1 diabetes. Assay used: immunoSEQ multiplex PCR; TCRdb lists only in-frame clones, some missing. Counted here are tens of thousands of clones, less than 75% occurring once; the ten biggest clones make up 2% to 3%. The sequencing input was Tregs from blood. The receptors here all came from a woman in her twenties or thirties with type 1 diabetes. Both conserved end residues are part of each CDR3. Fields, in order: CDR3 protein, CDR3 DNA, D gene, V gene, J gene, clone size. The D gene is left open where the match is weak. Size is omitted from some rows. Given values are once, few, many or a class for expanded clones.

cdr3_aa: CASTRTSALTDTQYF
cdr3_nt: TGTGCCAGTACCAGGACTAGCGCCCTCACAGATACGCAGTATTTT
d_call: TRBD2
v_call: TRBV19
j_call: TRBJ2-3
clone_size: NA

cdr3_aa: CASSLAASTEAFF
cdr3_nt: TGCGCCAGCAGCTTGGCCGCGAGCACTGAAGCTTTCTTT
d_call: NA
v_call: TRBV5-1
j_call: TRBJ1-1
clone_size: NA

cdr3_aa: CAISETPGQGWTGELFF
cdr3_nt: TGTGCCATCAGTGAGACCCCGGGACAGGGGTGGACCGGGGAGCTGTTTTTT
d_call: TRBD1
v_call: TRBV10-3
j_call: TRBJ2-2
clone_size: few

cdr3_aa: CATSQGRDTEAFF
cdr3_nt: TGTGCCACCTCGCAGGGCAGGGACACTGAAGCTTTCTTT
d_call: NA
v_call: TRBV18
j_call: TRBJ1-1
clone_size: NA

cdr3_aa: CASSLNHGEQFF
cdr3_nt: TGTGCCAGCAGCTTAAATCACGGGGAGCAGTTCTTC
d_call: NA
v_call: TRBV7-3
j_call: TRBJ2-1
clone_size: NA

cdr3_aa: CASSKGTSGSHNEQFF
cdr3_nt: TGCGCCAGCAGCAAAGGGACTAGCGGGAGTCACAATGAGCAGTTCTTC
d_call: TRBD2
v_call: TRBV5-1
j_call: TRBJ2-1
clone_size: NA

cdr3_aa: CASRTGARILEQYF
cdr3_nt: TGTGCCAGCAGGACAGGGGCGCGTATTCTCGAGCAGTACTTC
d_call: TRBD1
v_call: TRBV6-1
j_call: TRBJ2-7
clone_size: NA

cdr3_aa: CASSTVRLATSTDTQYF
cdr3_nt: TGTGCCAGCAGCACCGTCAGACTAGCGACTAGCACAGATACGCAGTATTTT
d_call: NA
v_call: TRBV21-1
j_call: TRBJ2-3
clone_size: NA

cdr3_aa: CASSVGGGNTGELFF
cdr3_nt: TGTGCCAGCAGCGTAGGGGGGGGGAACACCGGGGAGCTGTTTTTT
d_call: TRBD2
v_call: TRBV9
j_call: TRBJ2-2
clone_size: NA

cdr3_aa: CASSRGGYNEQFF
cdr3_nt: TGCGCCAGCAGCCGCGGAGGATACAATGAGCAGTTCTTC
d_call: NA
v_call: TRBV4-1
j_call: TRBJ2-1
clone_size: NA

cdr3_aa: CATLPGTGVPPQHF
cdr3_nt: TGTGCCACACTACCAGGGACAGGGGTTCCGCCCCAGCATTTT
d_call: TRBD1
v_call: TRBV28
j_call: TRBJ1-5
clone_size: NA

cdr3_aa: CASSLAMLADGYTF
cdr3_nt: TGTGCCAGCAGCTTAGCAATGTTGGCGGATGGCTACACCTTC
d_call: NA
v_call: TRBV7-2
j_call: TRBJ1-2
clone_size: NA

cdr3_aa: CASSLSGDSYNEQFF
cdr3_nt: TGCGCCAGCAGCTTGAGCGGCGACTCCTACAATGAGCAGTTCTTC
d_call: NA
v_call: TRBV5-1
j_call: TRBJ2-1
clone_size: NA

cdr3_aa: CASSLDPAAYYNEQFF
cdr3_nt: TGCGCCAGCAGCTTGGACCCCGCAGCGTACTACAATGAGCAGTTCTTC
d_call: NA
v_call: TRBV5-1
j_call: TRBJ2-1
clone_size: few

cdr3_aa: CASSVLAGGGTGELFF
cdr3_nt: TGTGCCAGCAGCGTTCTAGCGGGAGGGGGCACCGGGGAGCTGTTTTTT
d_call: TRBD2
v_call: TRBV9
j_call: TRBJ2-2
clone_size: NA

cdr3_aa: CASSLRLAGVETQYF
cdr3_nt: TGTGCCAGCAGTTTACGTCTAGCGGGAGTGGAGACCCAGTACTTC
d_call: TRBD2
v_call: TRBV28
j_call: TRBJ2-5
clone_size: NA

cdr3_aa: CASSYPPDREATQYF
cdr3_nt: TGTGCCAGCAGTTACCCTCCGGACAGGGAGGCGACCCAGTACTTC
d_call: TRBD1
v_call: TRBV6-6
j_call: TRBJ2-5
clone_size: NA

cdr3_aa: CAIADSQETQYF
cdr3_nt: TGTGCCATAGCTGACAGCCAAGAGACCCAGTACTTC
d_call: NA
v_call: TRBV6-1
j_call: TRBJ2-5
clone_size: NA

cdr3_aa: CATSRTAVGSSGNTIYF
cdr3_nt: TGTGCCACCAGCAGGACCGCAGTTGGGAGCTCTGGAAACACCATATATTTT
d_call: NA
v_call: TRBV15
j_call: TRBJ1-3
clone_size: NA

cdr3_aa: CASSLGGQGGGQPQHF
cdr3_nt: TGTGCCAGCAGCTTAGGTGGACAGGGCGGTGGACAGCCCCAGCATTTT
d_call: TRBD1
v_call: TRBV7-9
j_call: TRBJ1-5
clone_size: NA

cdr3_aa: CASSSSLAGGPYNEQFF
cdr3_nt: TGTGCCAGCAGTTCCTCCCTAGCGGGAGGGCCTTACAATGAGCAGTTCTTC
d_call: TRBD2
v_call: TRBV27
j_call: TRBJ2-1
clone_size: NA

cdr3_aa: CASSLIAGGPREQFF
cdr3_nt: TGTGCCAGCAGCTTAATAGCGGGAGGGCCGCGCGAGCAGTTCTTC
d_call: TRBD2
v_call: TRBV7-3
j_call: TRBJ2-1
clone_size: NA

cdr3_aa: CAWKRGYNEQFF
cdr3_nt: TGTGCCTGGAAGCGCGGTTACAATGAGCAGTTCTTC
d_call: NA
v_call: TRBV30
j_call: TRBJ2-1
clone_size: NA

cdr3_aa: CASSQVSSGKLTDTQYF
cdr3_nt: TGTGCCAGCAGCCAAGTGTCTAGCGGGAAACTCACAGATACGCAGTATTTT
d_call: TRBD2
v_call: TRBV4-2
j_call: TRBJ2-3
clone_size: NA

cdr3_aa: CASSEFEGARTGELFF
cdr3_nt: TGCGCCAGCAGTGAGTTCGAGGGGGCGCGGACCGGGGAGCTGTTTTTT
d_call: TRBD1
v_call: TRBV10-1
j_call: TRBJ2-2
clone_size: NA

cdr3_aa: CASSQRPAGVDVADTQYF
cdr3_nt: TGTGCCAGCAGTCAAAGGCCAGCGGGAGTGGATGTGGCAGATACGCAGTATTTT
d_call: TRBD2
v_call: TRBV7-3
j_call: TRBJ2-3
clone_size: NA

cdr3_aa: CASSLRPLQGRSRSGANVLTF
cdr3_nt: TGTGCCAGCAGCCTAAGGCCCCTACAGGGGCGAAGCCGTTCTGGGGCCAACGTCCTGACTTTC
d_call: TRBD1
v_call: TRBV4-2
j_call: TRBJ2-6
clone_size: NA

cdr3_aa: CASSDHGGKGNQPQHF
cdr3_nt: TGTGCCAGCAGTGACCACGGGGGGAAAGGCAATCAGCCCCAGCATTTT
d_call: NA
v_call: TRBV28
j_call: TRBJ1-5
clone_size: NA

cdr3_aa: CASSKAGTGSYGYTF
cdr3_nt: TGTGCCAGCAGCAAAGCCGGGACAGGGTCATATGGCTACACCTTC
d_call: TRBD1
v_call: TRBV9
j_call: TRBJ1-2
clone_size: NA

cdr3_aa: CASSLAGDTYNEQFF
cdr3_nt: TGCGCCAGCAGCTTAGCGGGAGACACCTACAATGAGCAGTTCTTC
d_call: TRBD2
v_call: TRBV5-1
j_call: TRBJ2-1
clone_size: few

cdr3_aa: CASSASIAGGSYNEQFF
cdr3_nt: TGTGCCAGCAGCGCATCTATTGCGGGAGGGTCCTACAATGAGCAGTTCTTC
d_call: TRBD2
v_call: TRBV2
j_call: TRBJ2-1
clone_size: NA